A single sample is the source of the 21 T cell receptor beta chains below, sequenced in a study of cytomegalovirus exposure and HLA in healthy donors. With 60 Vbeta and 13 Jbeta primers, the PCR was carried out. The method was immunoSEQ multiplex PCR; TCRdb's version includes in-frame clones alone and lacks a portion of them. The table has tens of thousands of clones, around 85% seen once. Material: PBMCs. The receptors stem from a woman between 45 and 60 years old in good health and CMV-seronegative.

This chain links TRBV27 with TRBJ2-1; tentative D call: TRBD2 (7 bases). This CDR3 is built from 15 residues. Trimming took 3 bases from V and 2 from J, leaving 11 bases between them. Germline V lookup: CDR1 MNHEY, CDR2 SMNVEV (reference sequence). CDR3 nucleotides: TGTGCCAGCAGTTTTGGGGGGGCGGCCTACAATGAGCAGTTCTTC. Amino acids: CASSFGGAAYNEQFF.

Concerning this clone itself: Sequence at one end of the junction differs from germline and may be a read error. The gene calls are TRBV10-3 and TRBJ1-2; no reliable D call. The CDR3 runs to 12 residues. CDR1 is ENHRY and CDR2 is SYGVKD in the germline V gene. CDR3 nucleotide sequence: TGTGCCATCACCGATAATAACTGTGGCTACACCTTC. It yields the protein CAITDNNCGYTF.

This chain uses TRBV19 with TRBJ2-3; 9 bases agree with TRBD1. CDR3 length: 14 residues. Germline V lookup: CDR1 LNHDA, CDR2 SQIVND (reference sequence). V trimming: 6 bases; J trimming: 5 bases; junction bases outside the gene matches: 6. In DNA form, the CDR3 reads TGTGCCAGTAGGGACAGGGGACGAGTAGATACGCAGTATTTT. As protein: CASRDRGRVDTQYF.

The count of this clone is one. This chain joins TRBV7-9 and TRBJ2-1, with D maybe TRBD1 (5 bases). Germline V gene sequence: CDR1 SEHNR, CDR2 FQNEAQ (reference sequence). V was clipped by 3 bases and J by 8 bases, with 14 bases between them. The CDR3 length is 14 residues. Here the CDR3 DNA reads TGTGCCAGCAGCTTGGGTCAGGGCAACCATGAGCAGTTCTTC. The encoded protein is CASSLGQGNHEQFF.

This clone was seen only once. The V call is TRBV29-1, the J call TRBJ2-3, with 9 bases fitting TRBD2. Germline assignment: CDR1 SQVTM and CDR2 ANQGSEA. The CDR3 totals 14 residues. Germline trimming cut 5 bases from V and 4 bases from J; bases unmatched to any gene: 7. CDR3 nucleotides: TGCAGCGTTTCAGCGGGGGGAGGGTCAGATACGCAGTATTTT. Translated, it gives CSVSAGGGSDTQYF.

CDR3 sequence reads: CASSLGLVRETQYF. The CDR3, as DNA: TGTGCCAGCAGCTTAGGTCTAGTACGTGAGACCCAGTACTTC. The genes are TRBV7-2 and TRBJ2-5; no reliable D call. The V and J ends lost 1 base and 5 bases respectively, with 11 bases between them. This CDR3 region has 14 residues. Per the germline V gene, CDR1 is SGHTA and CDR2 is FQGNSA.

The chain recombines TRBV7-9 with TRBJ1-1; 9 bases agree with TRBD1. Germline V CDR1 and CDR2: SEHNR, FQNEAQ (reference sequence). Trimming at V came to 5 bases and at J to 2 bases, leaving 3 bases not matched to a gene. This CDR3 has 14 residues. CDR3 nucleotide sequence: TGTGCCAGCAGCGCGGACAGGGGAAACACTGAAGCTTTCTTT. It codes for CASSADRGNTEAFF. The whole variable domain, remainder taken from reference TRBV7-9 and TRBJ1-1, is DTGVSQNPRHKITKRGQNVTFRCDPISEHNRLYWYRQTLGQGPEFLTYFQNEAQLEKSRLLSDRFSAERPKGSFSTLEIQRTEQGDSAMYLCASSADRGNTEAFFGQGTRLTVV.

The chain combines TRBV4-1 with TRBJ1-1; D might be TRBD1 (5 bases). Germline assignment: CDR1 MGHRA and CDR2 YSYEKL. Trimming took 0 bases from V and 2 from J, leaving 7 bases between them. This CDR3 region has 14 residues. The CDR3 is CASSQDDSNTEAFF. In DNA, the CDR3 is TGCGCCAGCAGCCAAGATGACAGTAACACTGAAGCTTTCTTT.

The chain carries TRBV5-6 and TRBJ2-1, with 10 bases identical to TRBD1. V was pared by 3 bases and J by 0 bases, with 3 bases of the junction left unmatched. Germline V gene lookup returns CDR1 SGHDT and CDR2 YYEEEE. The CDR3 consists of 16 residues. CDR3 sequence: CASSSGQGSSYNEQFF. Here the CDR3 DNA reads TGTGCCAGCAGCTCGGGACAGGGGAGCTCCTACAATGAGCAGTTCTTC.

V is TRBV10-1 and J is TRBJ2-5; TRBD1 matches 7 bases. The last part of the DNA fits TRBJ2-7 better; the J call may be wrong. Looked up from germline, CDR1 is WNHNN and CDR2 is SYGVQD (reference sequence). There are 15 residues in the CDR3. In DNA form, the CDR3 reads TGCGCCAGCAGTGATACCGGACAGGTCTCCTACGAGCAGTACTTC. Translation gives CASSDTGQVSYEQYF.

The rearrangement joins TRBV6-5 to TRBJ2-2, with 8 bases identical to TRBD1. Germline lookup yields CDR1 MNHEY and CDR2 SVGAGI. J lost 4 bases, V lost 4 bases, and 2 bases had no gene match. This CDR3 has 14 residues. CDR3 DNA: TGTGCCAGCAGTTGGACAGGGAGCACCGGGGAGCTGTTTTTT. Translated, it gives CASSWTGSTGELFF.

The rearrangement uses TRBV6-5 and TRBJ2-7; 10 bases are shared with TRBD1. The CDR3 runs 14 residues. Germline V gene lookup returns CDR1 MNHEY and CDR2 SVGAGI. Losses at the gene ends were 5 bases for V and 3 bases for J; bases not matched to a gene: 4. The DNA of the CDR3 is TGTGCCAGCAGTATGACAGGGGGCATCTACGAGCAGTACTTC. This encodes CASSMTGGIYEQYF.

The chain joins TRBV2 to TRBJ1-6; unclear D gene. The germline V gene encodes CDR1 SNHLY and CDR2 FYNNEI. V dropped 7 bases and J dropped 7 bases, with 14 bases sitting between them. CDR3 length equals 14 residues. CDR3 protein: CASTEARLNSPLHF. CDR3 in DNA: TGTGCCAGCACCGAGGCACGGTTAAATTCACCCCTCCACTTT.

J is TRBJ2-5 and V is TRBV5-4; D perhaps matches TRBD2 (6 bases). The J call could be wrong; TRBJ2-7 is a better fit for the DNA end. Germline CDR1 is SGHNT and CDR2 is YYREEE (reference sequence). The CDR3 sequence is 13 residues long. The CDR3 here is CASSLRGFGEQYF. The CDR3 DNA sequence: TGTGCCAGCAGCCTCCGGGGGTTCGGCGAGCAGTACTTC.

This sequence joins TRBV28 and TRBJ2-7, with a possible D match to TRBD1 (5 bases). CDR3 length: 12 amino acids. The V end was cut by 2 bases, the J end by 5 bases, with 7 bases between. The germline gives CDR1 MDHEN, CDR2 SYDVKM. As DNA, the CDR3 is TGTGCCAGCAGTTTAGCCAGGGACGAGCAGTACTTC. The encoded protein is CASSLARDEQYF.

The chain links TRBV5-6 to TRBJ2-7; TRBD1 matches at 7 bases. J lost 0 bases, V lost 0 bases, and 0 bases had no gene match. The CDR3 totals 14 residues. Germline V gene data show CDR1 as SGHDT and CDR2 as YYEEEE. The DNA for the CDR3 is TGTGCCAGCAGCTTGGGACAGGGCTCCTACGAGCAGTACGTC. It encodes CASSLGQGSYEQYV.

J is TRBJ2-2 and V is TRBV7-9; 11 bases agree with TRBD1. CDR1 and CDR2 (germline): SEHNR, FQNEAQ (reference sequence). There are 17 residues in the CDR3. V shed 5 bases, J shed 2 bases, and the junction held 7 bases outside the gene matches. The CDR3 sequence is CASSIFRTGGNTGELFF. In DNA, the CDR3 is TGTGCCAGCAGCATATTCCGGACAGGGGGCAACACCGGGGAGCTGTTTTTT.

V and J are TRBV19 and TRBJ1-1; no definite D call. This CDR3 is built from 14 residues. The germline V gene has CDR1 LNHDA and CDR2 SQIVND (reference sequence). Trimming took off 1 base at V and 1 base at J, with 7 bases between the two ends. The CDR3 sequence: CASSIVYGNTEAFF. For the CDR3, the DNA is TGTGCCAGTAGTATAGTGTACGGGAACACTGAAGCTTTCTTT.

The chain couples TRBV7-9 to TRBJ2-7; tentatively, D is TRBD2 (5 bases). The CDR3 consists of 13 residues. The germline V gene has CDR1 SEHNR and CDR2 FQNEAQ (reference sequence). The V end lost 5 bases, the J end lost 2 bases, and 10 bases lay between the germline ends. CDR3 nucleotides: TGTGCCAGCAGCATGACTACCGCCTACGAGCAGTACTTC. This translates into CASSMTTAYEQYF.

V and J are TRBV5-8 and TRBJ2-3, with D possibly TRBD2 on 6 matching bases. Germline V gene data show CDR1 as SGHTS and CDR2 as YDEGEE. The length of the CDR3 is 15 residues. The V gene lost 3 bases and the J gene lost 4 bases, with 15 bases spanning the gap. The DNA for the CDR3 is TGTGCCAGCAGCTCGGACGGGAGCATACCAGATACGCAGTATTTT. It is translated as CASSSDGSIPDTQYF.

The V gene is TRBV5-4, the J gene TRBJ1-1; tentative D call: TRBD1 (5 bases). CDR1 is SGHNT, CDR2 YYREEE, per germline (reference sequence). Between the trimmed V and J ends, which lost 3 bases and 5 bases, there was a span of 17 bases. CDR3 length: 15 amino acids. The CDR3 is CASSYGSGARTEAFF. In nucleotides, the CDR3 is TGTGCCAGCAGCTATGGGAGCGGGGCGAGGACTGAAGCTTTCTTT.